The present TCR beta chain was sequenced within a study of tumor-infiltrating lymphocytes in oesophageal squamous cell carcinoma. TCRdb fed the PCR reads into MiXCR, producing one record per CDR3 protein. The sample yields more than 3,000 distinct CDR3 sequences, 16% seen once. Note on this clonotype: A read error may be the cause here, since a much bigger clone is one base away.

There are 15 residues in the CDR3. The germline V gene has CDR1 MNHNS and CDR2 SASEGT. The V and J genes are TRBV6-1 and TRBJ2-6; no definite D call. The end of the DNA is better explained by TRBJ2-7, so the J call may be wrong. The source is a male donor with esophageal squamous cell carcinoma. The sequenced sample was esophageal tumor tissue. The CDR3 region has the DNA TGTGCCAGCAGTTTCTTAGGCCGCGTCGCCTACGAGCAGTACTTC. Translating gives CASSFLGRVAYEQYF.